One sample yielded the 7 T cell receptor beta chains listed below, sequenced in a study of human T cells and chemical hapten exposure. Time point given: pre-sensitization, week 0. As for treatment: therapeutic diphenylcyclopropenone sensitization with weekly scalp DPC. MiXCR was run by TCRdb on the RACE reads, yielding one entry per CDR3 protein. The sample has around 120,000 distinct CDR3 sequences; approximately 15% are singletons. Sequencing used whole blood, obtained in connection with sensitization to the hapten diphenylcyclopropenone (DPC). These receptor sequences come from a woman in her late teens or twenties with alopecia areata. Some clones in this sample may be carry-over from other donors' samples.

The table lists this clonotype with many counts. The chain joins TRBV7-8 to TRBJ1-2, with D tentatively TRBD1 (6 bases). Germline V gene sequence: CDR1 SGHVS, CDR2 FQNEAQ. Trimming removed 4 bases from V and 8 bases from J, with 14 bases in between. The CDR3 has 13 residues. CDR3 region: CASSSADSYGYTF. In nucleotides, the CDR3 is TGTGCCAGCAGCTCGGCGGACAGTTACGGCTACACCTTC.

The V call is TRBV5-1, the J call TRBJ2-3; no clear D gene. CDR1 and CDR2 (germline): SGHRS, YFSETQ. The CDR3 sequence is 13 residues long. V was shortened by 1 base and J by 6 bases, with 9 bases between the two germline ends. Here the CDR3 reads CASSLITQDTQYF. The CDR3, as DNA: TGCGCCAGCAGCTTGATAACCCAGGATACGCAGTATTTT. The full variable domain, rest sourced from reference TRBV5-1 and TRBJ2-3, is KAGVTQTPRYLIKTRGQQVTLSCSPISGHRSVSWYQQTPGQGLQFLFEYFSETQRNKGNFPGRFSGRQFSNSRSEMNVSTLELGDSALYLCASSLITQDTQYFGPGTRLTVL.

This clonotype was seen at least ten times. V and J are TRBV12-3 or TRBV12-4 and TRBJ2-7; perhaps TRBD2 as D (5 bases). The V and J ends lost 6 bases and 1 base respectively, with 10 bases between them. This CDR3 comprises 13 residues. CDR3 coding DNA: TGTGCCAGCAGAGACGGGATATCCTACGAGCAGTACTTC. It encodes CASRDGISYEQYF.

This clonotype was detected ten times or more. The V call is TRBV12-3 or TRBV12-4, the J call TRBJ1-1, with D unclear. V lost 4 bases, J lost 4 bases, and 7 bases lay in between. CDR3 size: 12 residues. The CDR3 spells CASSWAITEAFF. DNA of the CDR3: TGTGCCAGCAGTTGGGCAATCACTGAAGCTTTCTTT.

This clonotype turned up a few times. This CDR3 is CSAIKHQETQYF. DNA of the CDR3: TGCAGTGCTATCAAACACCAAGAGACCCAGTACTTC. The chain uses TRBV20-1 and TRBJ2-5, with D unclear. CDR1 and CDR2 from the germline V gene are DFQATT and SNEGSKA (reference sequence). This CDR3 is 12 amino acids long. V was clipped by 4 bases and J by 0 bases, with 6 bases between them.

This clonotype has at least ten counts. The chain combines TRBV2 with TRBJ2-5; 10 bases are shared with TRBD1. This CDR3 region has 15 residues. V shed 7 bases, J shed 4 bases, and the junction held 9 bases outside the gene matches. Germline V gene sequence: CDR1 SNHLY, CDR2 FYNNEI. The CDR3 here is CASTRDRGGRETQYF. CDR3 coding DNA: TGTGCCAGCACCCGGGACAGGGGAGGAAGAGAGACCCAGTACTTC. The full variable domain, with the rest looked up from reference TRBV2 and TRBJ2-5, is EPEVTQTPSHQVTQMGQEVILRCVPISNHLYFYWYRQILGQKVEFLVSFYNNEISEKSEIFDDQFSVERPDGSNFTLKIRSTKLEDSAMYFCASTRDRGGRETQYFGPGTRLLVL.

This clonotype showed up just a few times. The chain has TRBV4-3 and TRBJ1-5; D unresolved. This CDR3 has 16 amino acids. Germline V gives CDR1 LGHNA, CDR2 YSLEER. V was trimmed by 1 base and J by 2 bases, leaving 12 bases between them. DNA for the CDR3: TGCGCCAGCAGCCAAGGGCCTTGGCAGGGCAATCAGCCCCAGCATTTT. Its protein is CASSQGPWQGNQPQHF.